The clone carrying this T cell receptor beta chain was recorded a few times. Its antigen is as yet unknown. The entry originates in a study of cytotoxic CD8 clonotypes in ibrutinib-treated CLL. About the study: Researchers reported about a dozen relapsed/refractory and roughly 15 treatment-naive patients, roughly 18 of them IGHV unmutated. There were, on average, around 250,000 productive templates and around 94,000 productive rearrangements per sample. Overall study results and limits: Clonality was elevated at ibrutinib response and had returned toward baseline at progression. With treatment, public clonotypes, which were uncommon, either contracted or remained stable.

The table came from immunoSEQ multiplex PCR; TCRdb's copy has only in-frame clones and leaves some out. This sample has fewer than 400,000 clones, with roughly two thirds found just once. V lost 3 bases and J 3 bases, leaving 15 bases between the germline ends. The CDR3 loop spans 16 amino acids. Germline values: CDR1 MGHRA, CDR2 YSYEKL. Sequenced material: PBMCs, taken after 36 months of ibrutinib treatment. The receptor was derived from a human donor with chronic lymphocytic leukemia. The V call is TRBV4-1, the J call TRBJ1-5; TRBD1 is a possible D gene (6 bases). CDR3 bases: TGCGCCAGCAGCCAGCAGGGGAGCCGTATCAATCAGCCCCAGCATTTT. Its protein product is CASSQQGSRINQPQHF.